This T cell receptor (beta chain) was found in a study of blood T cell repertoires in COVID-19. Method: immunoSEQ multiplex PCR; TCRdb's copy keeps in-frame clones and lacks some. Here the sample spans some 83,000 clones, roughly 78% being singletons. J lost 7 bases, V lost 2 bases, and 11 bases had no gene match. This CDR3 contains 15 residues. Germline V gene sequence: CDR1 SGHRS, CDR2 YFSETQ. The chain recombines TRBV5-1 with TRBJ1-2; TRBD1 matches at 7 bases. The sequence derives from a human donor in a cohort sampled during active COVID-19. Material: peripheral blood. CDR3 sequence reads: CASSFGTVSLPGYTF. CDR3 nucleotide sequence: TGCGCCAGCAGCTTTGGGACAGTTAGTCTCCCTGGCTACACCTTC.